The clone carrying this TCR beta chain has ten or more counts. Its antigen remains unknown. To make TCR beta libraries, researchers used iRepertoire HTBI primers and Arm-PCR of CDR3 regions. TCRdb fed the multiplex PCR reads into MiXCR, producing one record per CDR3 protein. The table shows roughly 410,000 distinct CDR3 sequences, with over 12% occurring only once. The sample belongs to a study of regulatory T cells in long-lasting Graves disease. General observations from the study: Persistent disease preferred TRBV28, TRBJ1-2 and TRBJ2-5; new disease, TRBV20-1 and TRBJ2-1.

As for time point: newly diagnosed GD, antithyroid drugs for less than 3 months. There was RNA extracted from PBMCs, and the TCR library was made from it. With 1 base removed from V and 14 bases from J, the gap between germline ends came to 3 bases. The CDR3 spans 9 residues. This same sample was also taken into another study, of T cells in Graves' hyperthyroidism and ophthalmopathy.

The sequencing used peripheral blood mononuclear cells (PBMCs), collected at new diagnosis, from a patient treated with antithyroid drugs. This clonotype originated in a woman aged 40 to 55 with Graves disease. The chain joins TRBV12-3 or TRBV12-4 to TRBJ2-1; D is undetermined. CDR3 sequence: CASSLGEFF. DNA for the CDR3: TGTGCCAGCAGTTTAGGGGAGTTCTTC.